Presented here are 27 T cell receptor beta chains from one specimen sequenced in a study of blood T cells in healthy people across ages (dated by TCRdb to the mid-2010s). Libraries were constructed by 5' RACE. The run used an Illumina HiSeq 2500. The second PCR ran for roughly 7 to 12 cycles and used a J-beta primer mix along with a sample-barcoded 5' primer. In TCRdb, the public reads were trimmed at Q25 with fastp and aligned with MiXCR, with productive beta chains retained. A single entry per CDR3 protein holds the most common genes and DNA from its merged rows. The sample table holds hundreds of thousands of distinct CDR3 sequences, of which 25% to 30% were seen once. The ten largest clonotypes hold around 3% of the sample. These data also featured in a second study, about T cells of mothers and their children.

Specimen: blood. Receptors originate from a boy younger than 18 in good health.

As concerns this clonotype: The junction and the germline gene differ at one end; a read error may be behind it. The chain couples TRBV7-6 to TRBJ1-4; D is possibly TRBD1 (6 bases). The CDR3 contains 14 residues. Germline values: CDR1 SGHVS, CDR2 FNYEAQ. CDR3 in amino acids: CAGSLTGTPEKLFF. For the CDR3, the DNA is TGTGCCGGCAGCTTAACCGGGACACCTGAAAAACTGTTTTTT.

This chain's CDR3 is CASSHLETGEQETQYF. CDR3 DNA: TGTGCCAGCAGCCACCTAGAGACAGGGGAACAAGAGACCCAGTACTTC. The chain employs TRBV7-9 and TRBJ2-5, with 8 bases that match TRBD1. The germline CDR1 and CDR2 sequences are SEHNR and FQNEAQ (reference sequence). The CDR3 is made up of 16 amino acids. Trimming at V came to 5 bases and at J to 2 bases, leaving 10 bases not matched to a gene.

This clonotype was found a few times. The chain carries TRBV7-9 and TRBJ2-4; 8 bases map to TRBD2. The CDR3 is 15 residues long. V was clipped by 3 bases and J by 7 bases; unmatched bases: 8. Germline CDR1 and CDR2: SEHNR and FQNEAQ (reference sequence). The CDR3 reads CASSFGQGTRNIQYF. CDR3 bases: TGTGCCAGCAGCTTCGGGCAGGGGACTAGGAACATTCAGTACTTC. Full variable domain (remainder filled in from reference TRBV7-9 and TRBJ2-4): DTGVSQNPRHKITKRGQNVTFRCDPISEHNRLYWYRQTLGQGPEFLTYFQNEAQLEKSRLLSDRFSAERPKGSFSTLEIQRTEQGDSAMYLCASSFGQGTRNIQYFGAGTRLSVL.

This clonotype was detected a few times. V and J are TRBV6-5 and TRBJ1-4; D is perhaps TRBD1 (6 bases). The germline CDR1 and CDR2 sequences are MNHEY and SVGAGI. Trimming shortened V by 7 bases and J by 8 bases, and 17 bases separated the two germline ends. This CDR3 is 14 amino acids long. The CDR3 bases are TGTGCCAGCACCAACAGGGATCTTCGAGAAAAACTGTTTTTT. Residues: CASTNRDLREKLFF.

The chain combines TRBV5-1 with TRBJ1-2; possible D gene TRBD1, 6 bases. CDR3 size: 17 residues. Trimming left V 0 bases short and J 5 bases short, with 20 bases between. Germline CDR1 reads SGHRS; CDR2 reads YFSETQ. CDR3 in DNA: TGCGCCAGCAGCTTGGAATTAGGGCCAGGGGAATTTTATGGCTACACCTTC. It yields the protein CASSLELGPGEFYGYTF.

The chain is built from TRBV3-1 and TRBJ2-3; no clear D. Per the germline V gene, CDR1 is LGHDT and CDR2 is YNNKEL (reference sequence). The CDR3 spans 15 residues. The V and J ends lost 5 bases and 6 bases respectively, with 18 bases between them. The CDR3 is CASSSTLRVTDTQYF. DNA for the CDR3: TGTGCCAGCAGCTCCACCCTTCGCGTCACGGATACGCAGTATTTT.

In the case of this clonotype: The junction differs from germline at one of its ends, possibly a read error. V and J are TRBV29-1 and TRBJ2-5, with a weak D call TRBD2 (6 bases). CDR1 and CDR2 (germline): SQVTM, ANQGSEA. The CDR3 totals 11 residues. CDR3 amino acids: CSVGPGETRYF. In DNA, the CDR3 is TGCAGCGTTGGCCCGGGAGAGACCCGGTACTTC.

This clonotype occurred a few times. The J gene is TRBJ2-5, the V gene TRBV29-1; 8 nucleotides match TRBD1. With 0 bases clipped from V and 2 bases from J, the junction kept 8 bases outside the gene matches. Germline CDR1 SQVTM, CDR2 ANQGSEA. The CDR3 contains 16 residues. CDR3 amino acids: CSVEDTFGTGQETQYF. The DNA of the CDR3 is TGCAGCGTTGAAGATACGTTTGGGACAGGACAAGAGACCCAGTACTTC. Complete variable domain (other parts from reference TRBV29-1 and TRBJ2-5): SAVISQKPSRDICQRGTSLTIQCQVDSQVTMMFWYRQQPGQSLTLIATANQGSEATYESGFVIDKFPISRPNLTFSTLTVSNMSPEDSSIYLCSVEDTFGTGQETQYFGPGTRLLVL.

This clonotype was seen only a few times. The chain joins TRBV29-1 to TRBJ2-5, with 10 bases that match TRBD2. Trimming took 1 base from V and 5 from J; bases not matched to a gene: 10. Germline loops: CDR1 SQVTM, CDR2 ANQGSEA. The CDR3 has 16 residues. In DNA, the CDR3 is TGCAGCGTTGAAGTCCGGCTAGCGGGGGTGGGGGAGACCCAGTACTTC. Translated, it gives CSVEVRLAGVGETQYF.

In this sample, this clonotype turned up once. V gene TRBV10-3 combines with J gene TRBJ2-1; D might be TRBD1 (6 bases). Trimming shortened V by 7 bases and J by 5 bases, and 12 bases separated the two germline ends. The CDR3 covers 13 residues. Germline V gene data show CDR1 as ENHRY and CDR2 as SYGVKD. CDR3 loop: CAIKSQGNNEQFF. DNA of the CDR3: TGTGCCATCAAGAGTCAGGGGAACAATGAGCAGTTCTTC.

The chain has TRBV4-1 and TRBJ2-5; D is perhaps TRBD1 or TRBD2 (5 bases each). TRBJ2-1 explains the end of the DNA better; the J call may be wrong. The CDR3 has 14 residues. Germline V gives CDR1 MGHRA, CDR2 YSYEKL. In DNA, the CDR3 is TGCGCCAGCAGCCTATACGGGACCCTTACCGAGCAGTTCTTC. Translation gives CASSLYGTLTEQFF.

This chain joins TRBV11-2 and TRBJ2-2, with TRBD2 as a possible D gene (5 bases). From germline, CDR1 is SGHAT and CDR2 FQNNGV. The CDR3 is 13 residues long. Trimming took 3 bases from V and 7 from J, leaving 9 bases between them. This CDR3 is CASSFLGLGELFF. The CDR3 bases are TGTGCCAGCAGCTTCCTTGGACTCGGGGAGCTGTTTTTT.

The rearrangement joins TRBV5-5 to TRBJ1-4; no clear D gene. The V end lost 1 base, the J end lost 6 bases, and 4 bases lay between the germline ends. The germline V gene encodes CDR1 SGHKS and CDR2 YYEKEE (reference sequence). The length of the CDR3 is 12 residues. The CDR3 coding sequence is TGTGCCAGCAGCTTGTTTGATGAAAAACTGTTTTTT. This gives the protein CASSLFDEKLFF. Complete variable domain (other parts from reference TRBV5-5 and TRBJ1-4): DAGVTQSPTHLIKTRGQQVTLRCSPISGHKSVSWYQQVLGQGPQFIFQYYEKEERGRGNFPDRFSARQFPNYSSELNVNALLLGDSALYLCASSLFDEKLFFGSGTQLSVL.

This clonotype was recorded at least ten times. V gene TRBV5-1 combines with J gene TRBJ2-1; no clear D. This CDR3 region has 13 residues. The V end lost 5 bases, the J end lost 2 bases, and 8 bases lay between the germline ends. The germline V gene encodes CDR1 SGHRS and CDR2 YFSETQ. The CDR3 spells CASSPSPYNEQFF. The CDR3, as DNA: TGCGCCAGCAGTCCATCGCCCTACAATGAGCAGTTCTTC.

The CDR3 sequence is CASSLLGDSSNEKLFF. The CDR3 DNA reads as TGTGCCAGCAGCTTACTTGGGGACAGCTCTAATGAAAAACTGTTTTTT. The chain recombines TRBV7-9 with TRBJ1-4, with 7 bases lining up with TRBD1. CDR1 SEHNR and CDR2 FQNEAQ come from the germline V gene (reference sequence). The CDR3 is 16 amino acids. With V trimmed by 2 bases and J by 3 bases, 6 bases remained unmatched.

As regards this clonotype: Germline is not matched at one junction end, which may reflect a read error. This chain uses TRBV25-1 with TRBJ2-5; TRBD1 matches 9 bases. Germline V gives CDR1 MGHDK, CDR2 SYGVNS. The CDR3 has 14 amino acids. CDR3 sequence reads: CASSGTGYQETQNF. The DNA for the CDR3 is TGTGCCAGCAGCGGGACAGGGTATCAAGAGACCCAGAACTTC.

The CDR3 spells CASSLKDSPPNTEAFF. DNA of the CDR3: TGTGCCAGCAGTCTAAAAGACAGTCCTCCGAACACTGAAGCTTTCTTT. The chain couples TRBV28 to TRBJ1-1; D possibly corresponds to TRBD1 (5 bases). Germline V gene sequence: CDR1 MDHEN, CDR2 SYDVKM. Trimming removed 5 bases at V and 1 base at J, with 17 bases between. This CDR3 is built from 16 residues.

The rearrangement joins TRBV6-1 to TRBJ1-5; possible D gene TRBD1, 5 bases. This CDR3 has 18 residues. Deletions cut 1 base from V and 1 base from J, with 17 bases between. Germline CDR1 is MNHNS and CDR2 is SASEGT. CDR3 sequence: CASSEGRGGRMSNQPQHF. The CDR3 nucleotides are TGTGCCAGCAGTGAAGGTAGGGGAGGGCGAATGAGCAATCAGCCCCAGCATTTT.

V gene TRBV30 combines with J gene TRBJ2-5, with D uncertain. Trimming took 4 bases from V and 2 from J, leaving 8 bases between them. The CDR3 totals 12 residues. The V gene's germline CDR1 is GTSNPN and CDR2 SVGIG (reference sequence). CDR3 sequence reads: CAWNRIQETQYF. CDR3 DNA: TGTGCCTGGAATAGAATACAAGAGACCCAGTACTTC.

V is TRBV20-1 and J is TRBJ1-3, with D tentatively TRBD1 (6 bases). The germline V gene has CDR1 DFQATT and CDR2 SNEGSKA (reference sequence). Trimming stripped 6 bases from V and 1 base from J, with 10 bases between. The CDR3 consists of 13 residues. This CDR3 reads CSARRGSGNTIYF. For the CDR3, the DNA is TGCAGTGCCCGCAGGGGATCTGGAAACACCATATATTTT.

This clonotype was counted only a few times. The V gene is TRBV3-1, the J gene TRBJ2-7; perhaps TRBD1 as D (6 bases). The germline V and J ends were trimmed by 1 base and 0 bases, with 10 bases remaining between them. Germline CDR1 reads LGHDT; CDR2 reads YNNKEL (reference sequence). The CDR3 covers 15 residues. CDR3 protein: CASSQGTATSYEQYF. CDR3 sequence (DNA): TGTGCCAGCAGCCAAGGGACAGCTACCTCCTACGAGCAGTACTTC.

This clonotype was detected only a few times. This chain connects TRBV5-5 to TRBJ2-5; 10 bases map to TRBD1. Germline CDR1 reads SGHKS; CDR2 reads YYEKEE (reference sequence). The CDR3 has 15 residues. V was clipped by 2 bases and J by 3 bases; unmatched bases: 4. This chain's CDR3 is CASSFRGTGEETQYF. In DNA form, the CDR3 reads TGTGCCAGCAGCTTTCGAGGGACAGGGGAAGAGACCCAGTACTTC.

The table lists this clonotype with a few counts. CDR3 region: CASQSSYEQYF. The CDR3 DNA is TGTGCCAGCCAGAGCTCCTACGAGCAGTACTTC. The chain combines TRBV2 with TRBJ2-7; D gene ambiguous. Trimming removed 8 bases at V and 0 bases at J, with 5 bases between. This CDR3 comprises 11 residues. CDR1 is SNHLY and CDR2 is FYNNEI in the germline V gene.

The sample holds a few counts of this clonotype. V is TRBV7-9 and J is TRBJ2-1; D is ambiguous. The CDR3 length is 14 residues. Germline CDR1 SEHNR, CDR2 FQNEAQ (reference sequence). The ends were cut back, 4 bases at V and 0 bases at J, with 7 bases in the middle. DNA of the CDR3: TGTGCCAGCAGCTCTGCTGTCTCCTACAATGAGCAGTTCTTC. It translates to CASSSAVSYNEQFF.

The table lists this clonotype with many counts. V and J are TRBV10-3 and TRBJ2-5; either TRBD1 or TRBD2 may supply D (5 bases each). V was trimmed by 3 bases and J by 3 bases, leaving 23 bases between them. The germline V gene encodes CDR1 ENHRY and CDR2 SYGVKD. The CDR3 totals 18 residues. CDR3 residues: CAISEPRPRDGKKETQYF. The CDR3 DNA reads as TGTGCCATCAGTGAACCCCGTCCGAGGGACGGGAAAAAAGAGACCCAGTACTTC.

The chain joins TRBV9 to TRBJ2-5, with a possible D match to TRBD2 (6 bases). This CDR3 is 11 amino acids long. The germline V and J ends were trimmed by 7 bases and 5 bases, with 9 bases remaining between them. The germline V gene encodes CDR1 SGDLS and CDR2 YYNGEE. The CDR3 bases are TGTGCCAGCGCGGCGGGGGAGACCCAGTACTTC. The encoded protein is CASAAGETQYF.

In this sample, this clonotype turned up a few times. The rearrangement links TRBV5-6 to TRBJ2-1; D unclear. This CDR3 region has 16 residues. V was cut by 0 bases and J by 0 bases, with 10 bases left in between. The germline V gene has CDR1 SGHDT and CDR2 YYEEEE. Here the CDR3 reads CASSLEVYSSYNEQFF. Written as DNA, the CDR3 is TGTGCCAGCAGCTTGGAGGTATACAGCTCCTACAATGAGCAGTTCTTC.